These 28 T cell receptor beta chains were all obtained from the same sample, sequenced in a study of blood T cells in healthy people across ages. Together with a sample-barcoded 5' primer, a J-beta primer mix was included in a second PCR lasting roughly 6 to 12 cycles. MiXCR, applied by TCRdb to the 5' RACE reads, yields one record per CDR3 protein. The repertoire holds about 1.6 million distinct CDR3 sequences, with about 31% as singletons. The sequencing input was blood. Every receptor here comes from a woman aged 30 to 39 in good health.

The chain recombines TRBV10-3 with TRBJ2-3; D is unclear. Trimming shortened V by 6 bases and J by 4 bases, and 11 bases separated the two germline ends. The germline gives CDR1 ENHRY, CDR2 SYGVKD. The CDR3 has 13 amino acids. CDR3 protein: CAISASYADTQYF. The CDR3 DNA is TGTGCCATCAGCGCAAGTTACGCAGATACGCAGTATTTT.

The V call is TRBV6-5, the J call TRBJ2-7; the D gene is possibly TRBD2 (6 bases). With 5 bases removed from V and 3 bases from J, the gap between germline ends came to 17 bases. This CDR3 is 15 amino acids long. Germline loops: CDR1 MNHEY, CDR2 SVGAGI. Here the CDR3 DNA reads TGTGCCAGCAGTCCCCTGGGGGAGGCGAACTACGAGCAGTACTTC. Its translation is CASSPLGEANYEQYF.

The rearrangement joins TRBV28 to TRBJ2-1; 9 nucleotides align to TRBD1. The germline gives CDR1 MDHEN, CDR2 SYDVKM. This CDR3 contains 17 residues. Losses at the gene ends were 6 bases for V and 7 bases for J; bases not matched to a gene: 16. This chain's CDR3 is CASRQGALRELENEQFF. CDR3 bases: TGTGCCAGCAGACAGGGGGCCCTGCGGGAGCTAGAGAATGAGCAGTTCTTC.

V is TRBV20-1 and J is TRBJ2-7; 9 nucleotides agree with TRBD2. Trimming took 0 bases from V and 4 from J; bases not matched to a gene: 4. The CDR3 is 14 residues long. Germline-derived CDR1 and CDR2 are DFQATT and SNEGSKA (reference sequence). This CDR3 reads CSAREREGLYEQYF. The DNA for the CDR3 is TGCAGTGCTAGAGAGCGGGAGGGCCTATACGAGCAGTACTTC.

V and J are TRBV5-1 and TRBJ2-3, with 8 bases aligning to TRBD2. V lost 2 bases to trimming and J lost 0 bases; unmatched junction nucleotides: 2. The CDR3 is made up of 15 amino acids. Per the germline V gene, CDR1 is SGHRS and CDR2 is YFSETQ. CDR3 region: CASSFASGSTDTQYF. The CDR3 DNA follows: TGCGCCAGCAGCTTCGCTAGCGGGAGCACAGATACGCAGTATTTT.

At least ten counts were recorded for this clonotype. The rearrangement uses TRBV11-2 and TRBJ1-2; no clear D. The length of the CDR3 is 17 residues. Germline V CDR1 and CDR2: SGHAT, FQNNGV. The V end was cut by 5 bases, the J end by 3 bases, with 22 bases between. The CDR3 here is CASSPLTRRAFDYGYTF. CDR3 nucleotide sequence: TGTGCCAGCAGCCCTCTAACACGAAGGGCGTTCGACTATGGCTACACCTTC.

This chain links TRBV27 with TRBJ1-4, with D maybe TRBD1 (5 bases). The CDR3 totals 15 residues. V lost 6 bases to trimming and J lost 6 bases, with 17 bases between them. Germline loops: CDR1 MNHEY, CDR2 SMNVEV (reference sequence). CDR3 residues: CASRVAGAGDEKLFF. As DNA, the CDR3 is TGTGCCAGCAGGGTGGCCGGGGCCGGGGATGAAAAACTGTTTTTT.

As regards this clonotype: Likely a read error: the CDR3 ends without its conserved phenylalanine or tryptophan. The chain has TRBV7-9 and TRBJ2-7; TRBD2 matches at 10 bases. The junction had 7 bases not matched to a gene; V was cut back by 5 bases and J by 6 bases. Germline assignment: CDR1 SEHNR and CDR2 FQNEAQ (reference sequence). There are 14 residues in the CDR3. For the CDR3, the DNA is TGTGCCAGCAGCAGAAGCGGGAGGGCCATCGAGCAGTACTGC. Its protein product is CASSRSGRAIEQYC.

V and J are TRBV5-1 and TRBJ2-1, with D unresolved. The germline CDR1 and CDR2 sequences are SGHRS and YFSETQ. This CDR3 is built from 14 residues. Trimming removed 4 bases from V and 7 bases from J, with 15 bases in between. The chain's CDR3 is CASSQDLMRNEQFF. For the CDR3, the DNA is TGCGCCAGCAGCCAAGATTTAATGCGAAATGAGCAGTTCTTC.

The chain is built from TRBV5-1 and TRBJ2-5; 9 positions match TRBD2. The CDR3 length is 16 residues. Germline values: CDR1 SGHRS, CDR2 YFSETQ. Trimming cost V 5 bases and J 1 base; bases outside gene matches: 9. CDR3 bases: TGCGCCAGCAGGCCGGCAGTAGCGGGGGTCCAAGAGACCCAGTACTTC. Its translation is CASRPAVAGVQETQYF.

On this clonotype: The germline gene is not matched at one end of the junction; a read error may be the cause. V gene TRBV6-5 combines with J gene TRBJ2-3; TRBD1 matches at 9 bases. Per the germline V gene, CDR1 is MNHEY and CDR2 is SVGAGI. The CDR3 runs 16 residues. The CDR3 DNA sequence: TGTGCCAGCAGCTATGGGACAGGGAGCCCTTTAGATACGCGGTATTTT. This translates into CASSYGTGSPLDTRYF.

The V gene is TRBV6-2 or TRBV6-3, the J gene TRBJ2-2; possibly TRBD2 for D (5 bases). The CDR3 loop spans 16 amino acids. From germline, CDR1 is MNHEY and CDR2 SVGEGT. Trimming stripped 2 bases from V and 3 bases from J, with 13 bases between. In DNA form, the CDR3 reads TGTGCCAGCAGTTACCTGGAGGACGGATACACCGGGGAGCTGTTTTTT. It yields the protein CASSYLEDGYTGELFF.

This clonotype has only a few counts. V gene TRBV27 combines with J gene TRBJ2-1, with 7 bases matching TRBD2. This CDR3 is built from 15 residues. V shed 6 bases and J 1 base; nucleotides not matched to a gene: 6. Germline V gene lookup returns CDR1 MNHEY and CDR2 SMNVEV (reference sequence). CDR3 amino acids: CASRIAGLSYNEQFF. The DNA of the CDR3 is TGTGCCAGCAGAATAGCGGGTTTATCCTACAATGAGCAGTTCTTC.

Comment on this clonotype: At one end the junction does not follow the germline gene, possibly because of a read error. V usage is TRBV28 and J usage is TRBJ2-7; 9 bases agree with TRBD1. CDR3 size: 18 residues. The germline V gene has CDR1 MDHEN and CDR2 SYDVKM. The CDR3 bases are TGTGCCAGCAGTTTCTTTGCCAGCCCGGGACAGGGAAACTACCAGCAGTACTTC. Translating gives CASSFFASPGQGNYQQYF.

The rearrangement uses TRBV7-2 and TRBJ2-7; D is possibly TRBD2 (6 bases). The CDR3 loop spans 14 amino acids. The germline CDR1 and CDR2 sequences are SGHTA and FQGNSA. Trimming stripped 5 bases from V and 7 bases from J, with 18 bases between. For the CDR3, the DNA is TGTGCCAGCAGCCCCTTCCGGGAGAGTAATGAGCAGTACTTC. It yields the protein CASSPFRESNEQYF.

The V and J genes are TRBV20-1 and TRBJ1-5; D call uncertain. Trimming left V 0 bases short and J 4 bases short, with 10 bases between. Germline V gene lookup returns CDR1 DFQATT and CDR2 SNEGSKA (reference sequence). CDR3 size: 14 residues. CDR3 in DNA: TGCAGTGCTAGAGACAGCCTTTTAAATCAGCCCCAGCATTTT. Its translation is CSARDSLLNQPQHF.

This clonotype was observed a handful of times. For the CDR3, the DNA is TGTGCCAGCAGCCAACGCCTGATGGCAGATACGCAGTATTTT. Translating it yields CASSQRLMADTQYF. The V call is TRBV3-1, the J call TRBJ2-3, with D unresolved. V gave up 2 bases and J gave up 4 bases, with 10 bases separating them. Germline V CDR1 and CDR2: LGHDT, YNNKEL (reference sequence). The length of the CDR3 is 14 residues.

This clonotype has only a few counts. The chain combines TRBV2 with TRBJ2-7; TRBD2 might be the D (5 bases). Germline V gene data show CDR1 as SNHLY and CDR2 as FYNNEI. The CDR3 length is 11 residues. V was cut by 7 bases and J by 12 bases, with 16 bases left in between. The CDR3 sequence is CASTLRDWRYF. In DNA, the CDR3 is TGTGCCAGCACTCTCCGGGATTGGCGGTACTTC.

The gene calls are TRBV7-3 and TRBJ2-1; 9 bases match TRBD2. Germline CDR1 and CDR2: SGHTA and FQGTGA. V trimming: 5 bases; J trimming: 5 bases; junction bases outside the gene matches: 13. CDR3 length equals 17 residues. The CDR3 DNA sequence: TGTGCCAGCAGCCGTTCCCCCTCCCTAGCGGGAAACAATGAGCAGTTCTTC. Amino acid sequence: CASSRSPSLAGNNEQFF.

V usage is TRBV18 and J usage is TRBJ1-1; 11 bases match TRBD1. V trimming: 3 bases; J trimming: 10 bases; junction bases outside the gene matches: 10. The CDR3 has 15 residues. The germline CDR1 and CDR2 sequences are KGHSH and LQKENI. Here the CDR3 reads CASSPPGQGASSAFF. The CDR3 nucleotides read TGTGCCAGCTCACCGCCAGGACAGGGGGCGTCTTCAGCTTTCTTT.

This clonotype was counted a few times. The chain links TRBV3-1 to TRBJ2-7, with 12 bases aligning to TRBD2. V was pared by 2 bases and J by 3 bases, with 8 bases of the junction left unmatched. Germline CDR1 is LGHDT and CDR2 is YNNKEL (reference sequence). CDR3 size: 17 residues. CDR3 protein: CASSQRILAGGLYEQYF. The CDR3 DNA follows: TGTGCCAGCAGCCAACGGATACTAGCGGGGGGCCTCTACGAGCAGTACTTC.

The rearrangement joins TRBV5-1 to TRBJ1-1, with TRBD1 as a possible D gene (6 bases). The V gene's germline CDR1 is SGHRS and CDR2 YFSETQ. The CDR3 consists of 16 residues. Between the trimmed V and J ends, which lost 0 bases and 0 bases, there was a span of 12 bases. The chain's CDR3 is CASSLGWGLMNTEAFF. DNA of the CDR3: TGCGCCAGCAGCTTGGGGTGGGGGCTTATGAACACTGAAGCTTTCTTT.

This clonotype showed up just once. The J gene is TRBJ2-1, the V gene TRBV11-3; maybe TRBD2 (6 bases). The germline V and J ends were trimmed by 5 bases and 8 bases, with 13 bases remaining between them. CDR1 and CDR2 from the germline V gene are SGHNT and YENEEA. The length of the CDR3 is 13 residues. CDR3 coding DNA: TGTGCCAGCAGCCAACTGTCTAGCGATGAGCAGTTCTTC. As protein: CASSQLSSDEQFF.

This clonotype was counted a few times. This chain uses TRBV6-1 with TRBJ2-5; tentative D call: TRBD2 (5 bases). Between the trimmed V and J ends, which lost 6 bases and 5 bases, there was a span of 10 bases. The CDR3 spans 12 residues. Looked up from germline, CDR1 is MNHNS and CDR2 is SASEGT. The CDR3 protein is CASRDPGETQYF. In DNA, the CDR3 is TGTGCCAGCAGGGATCCGGGGGAGACCCAGTACTTC.

Turning to this clonotype: This may stem from a read error, because a much larger clone lies one nucleotide away. The chain recombines TRBV4-1 with TRBJ2-1, with 8 nucleotides matching TRBD2. V was pared by 4 bases and J by 8 bases, with 10 bases of the junction left unmatched. This CDR3 comprises 15 residues. Germline V gives CDR1 MGHRA, CDR2 YSYEKL. In DNA, the CDR3 is TGCGCCAGCAGCCTGGCGGGGGGTGGGTACGATGAGCAGTTCTTC. Translating it yields CASSLAGGGYDEQFF.

A few counts support this clonotype. This chain joins TRBV15 and TRBJ1-2; 10 nucleotides agree with TRBD1. J was trimmed by 13 bases and V by 0 bases; bases with no gene match: 2. Germline V CDR1 and CDR2: LNHNV, YYDKDF (reference sequence). The CDR3 has 12 amino acids. CDR3 residues: CATSREDRGTTF. The CDR3 nucleotides read TGTGCCACCAGCAGAGAGGACAGGGGGACCACCTTC.

The gene calls are TRBV12-3 or TRBV12-4 and TRBJ2-7, with 7 bases fitting TRBD2. The CDR3 extends over 14 amino acids. J gave up 4 bases and V 6 bases, and 9 bases lay outside the gene matches. The CDR3 sequence: CASRPSGSLYEQYF. CDR3 in DNA: TGTGCCAGCAGGCCTAGCGGTTCGCTTTACGAGCAGTACTTC.

This chain connects TRBV4-1 to TRBJ1-4; D unclear. Germline V CDR1 and CDR2: MGHRA, YSYEKL. The V and J ends lost 0 bases and 8 bases respectively, with 13 bases between them. The CDR3 consists of 15 residues. CDR3 nucleotide sequence: TGCGCCAGCAGCCAAGAAACTGGTCTGAGCGAAAAACTGTTTTTT. Translated, it gives CASSQETGLSEKLFF.